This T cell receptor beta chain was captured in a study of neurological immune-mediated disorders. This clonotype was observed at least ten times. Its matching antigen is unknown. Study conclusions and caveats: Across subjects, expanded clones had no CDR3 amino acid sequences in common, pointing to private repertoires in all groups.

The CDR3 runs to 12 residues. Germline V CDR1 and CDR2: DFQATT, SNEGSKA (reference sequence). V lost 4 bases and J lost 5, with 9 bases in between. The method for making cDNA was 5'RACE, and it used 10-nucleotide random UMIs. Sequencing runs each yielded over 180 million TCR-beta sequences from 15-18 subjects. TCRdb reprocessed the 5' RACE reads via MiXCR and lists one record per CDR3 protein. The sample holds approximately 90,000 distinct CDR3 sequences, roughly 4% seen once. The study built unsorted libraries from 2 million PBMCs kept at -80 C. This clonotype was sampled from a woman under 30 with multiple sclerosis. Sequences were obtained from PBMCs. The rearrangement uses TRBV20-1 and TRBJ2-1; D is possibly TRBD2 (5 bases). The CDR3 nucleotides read TGCAGTGCTAACGCGGGTCACAATGAGCAGTTCTTC. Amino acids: CSANAGHNEQFF.